This T cell receptor (beta chain) was identified during a study of monozygotic twins with cystic fibrosis. The sample holds one count of this clone. The V and J ends lost 3 bases and 4 bases respectively, with 9 bases between them. The germline V gene has CDR1 LGHNA and CDR2 YSLEER. The CDR3 extends over 13 amino acids. The method was immunoSEQ multiplex PCR; TCRdb's version includes in-frame clones alone and lacks a portion of them. This sample carries about 14,000 clones, 90% to 95% of them seen once, and the ten largest clones take less than 10%. The receptor was isolated from a girl aged 2 to 9 with cystic fibrosis. This chain links TRBV4-3 with TRBJ1-1; no reliable D call. The specimen was blood. The CDR3 reads CASSHFRSTEAFF. CDR3 nucleotide sequence: TGCGCCAGCAGCCACTTTCGGAGCACTGAAGCTTTCTTT.